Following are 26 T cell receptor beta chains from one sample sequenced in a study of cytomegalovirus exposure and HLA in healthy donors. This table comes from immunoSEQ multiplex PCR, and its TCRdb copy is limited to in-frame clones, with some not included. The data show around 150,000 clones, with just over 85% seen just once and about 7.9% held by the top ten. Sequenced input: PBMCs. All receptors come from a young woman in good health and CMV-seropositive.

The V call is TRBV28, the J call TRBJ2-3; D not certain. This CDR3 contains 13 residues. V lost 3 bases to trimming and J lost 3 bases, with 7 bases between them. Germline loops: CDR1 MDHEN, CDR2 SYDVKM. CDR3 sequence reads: CASSLSGTDTQYF. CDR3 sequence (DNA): TGTGCCAGCAGTTTGTCCGGGACAGATACGCAGTATTTT. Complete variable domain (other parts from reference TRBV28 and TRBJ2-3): DVKVTQSSRYLVKRTGEKVFLECVQDMDHENMFWYRQDPGLGLRLIYFSYDVKMKEKGDIPEGYSVSREKKERFSLILESASTNQTSMYLCASSLSGTDTQYFGPGTRLTVL.

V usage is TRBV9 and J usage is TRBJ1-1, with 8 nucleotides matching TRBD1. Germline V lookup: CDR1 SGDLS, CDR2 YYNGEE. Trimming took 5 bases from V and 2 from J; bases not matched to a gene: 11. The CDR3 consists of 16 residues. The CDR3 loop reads CASRAHPGQVNTEAFF. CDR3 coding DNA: TGTGCCAGCAGAGCACATCCGGGACAGGTAAACACTGAAGCTTTCTTT.

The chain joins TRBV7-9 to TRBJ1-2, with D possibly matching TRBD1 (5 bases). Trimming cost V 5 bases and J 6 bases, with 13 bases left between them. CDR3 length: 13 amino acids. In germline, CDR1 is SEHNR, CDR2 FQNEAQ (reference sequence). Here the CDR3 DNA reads TGTGCCAGCAGCCAAGACAGCTTAAATGGCTACACCTTC. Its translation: CASSQDSLNGYTF. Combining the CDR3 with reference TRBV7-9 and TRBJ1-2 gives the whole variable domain DTGVSQNPRHKITKRGQNVTFRCDPISEHNRLYWYRQTLGQGPEFLTYFQNEAQLEKSRLLSDRFSAERPKGSFSTLEIQRTEQGDSAMYLCASSQDSLNGYTFGSGTRLTVV.

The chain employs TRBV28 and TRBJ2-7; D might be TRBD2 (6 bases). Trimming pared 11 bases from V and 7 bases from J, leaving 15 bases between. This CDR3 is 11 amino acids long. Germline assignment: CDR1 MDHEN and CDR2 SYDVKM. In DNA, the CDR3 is TGTGCCGCAAGCGGGTCATTAGAGCAGTACTTC. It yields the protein CAASGSLEQYF.

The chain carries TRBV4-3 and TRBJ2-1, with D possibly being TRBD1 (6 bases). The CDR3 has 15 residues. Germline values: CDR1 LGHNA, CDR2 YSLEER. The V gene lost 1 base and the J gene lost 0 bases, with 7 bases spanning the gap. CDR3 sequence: CASSQGRGSYNEQFF. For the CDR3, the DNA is TGCGCCAGCAGCCAAGGCAGGGGCTCCTACAATGAGCAGTTCTTC.

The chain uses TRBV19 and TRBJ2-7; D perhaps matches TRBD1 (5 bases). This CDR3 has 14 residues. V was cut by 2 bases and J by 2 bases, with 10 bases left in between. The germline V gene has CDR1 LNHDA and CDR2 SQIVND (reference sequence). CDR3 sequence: CASSISPGPYEQYF. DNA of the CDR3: TGTGCCAGTAGTATATCCCCAGGGCCCTACGAGCAGTACTTC. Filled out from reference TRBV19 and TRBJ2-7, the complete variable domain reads DGGITQSPKYLFRKEGQNVTLSCEQNLNHDAMYWYRQDPGQGLRLIYYSQIVNDFQKGDIAEGYSVSREKKESFPLTVTSAQKNPTAFYLCASSISPGPYEQYFGPGTRLTVT.

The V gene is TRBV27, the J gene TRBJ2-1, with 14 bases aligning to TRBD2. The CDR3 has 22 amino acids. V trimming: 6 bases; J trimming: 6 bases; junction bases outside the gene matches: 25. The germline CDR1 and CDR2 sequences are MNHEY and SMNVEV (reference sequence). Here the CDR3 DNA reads TGTGCCAGCAGATTAATAAACCTTCCGGGACTAGCGGGAGTGGGCCAGGGCAATGAGCAGTTCTTC. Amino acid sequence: CASRLINLPGLAGVGQGNEQFF.

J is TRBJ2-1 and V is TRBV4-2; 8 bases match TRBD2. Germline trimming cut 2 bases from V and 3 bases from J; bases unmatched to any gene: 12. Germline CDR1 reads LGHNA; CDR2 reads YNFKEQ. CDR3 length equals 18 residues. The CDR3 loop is CASSQPLRSSGDYNEQFF. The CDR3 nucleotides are TGTGCCAGCAGCCAACCCCTCCGAAGTAGCGGGGACTACAATGAGCAGTTCTTC.

The CDR3 loop is CASSGTGHSYGYTF. DNA for the CDR3: TGCGCCAGCAGCGGAACGGGACACAGCTATGGCTACACCTTC. The chain joins TRBV5-1 to TRBJ1-2; D may be TRBD1 (6 bases). The CDR3 has 14 amino acids. Germline V CDR1 and CDR2: SGHRS, YFSETQ. Trimming removed 4 bases at V and 4 bases at J, with 14 bases between.

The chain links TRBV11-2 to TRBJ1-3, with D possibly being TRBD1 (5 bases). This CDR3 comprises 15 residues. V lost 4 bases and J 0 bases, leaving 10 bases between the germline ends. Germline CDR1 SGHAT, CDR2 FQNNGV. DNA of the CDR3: TGTGCCAGCAGCTCCCGACAGCTCTCTGGAAACACCATATATTTT. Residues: CASSSRQLSGNTIYF.

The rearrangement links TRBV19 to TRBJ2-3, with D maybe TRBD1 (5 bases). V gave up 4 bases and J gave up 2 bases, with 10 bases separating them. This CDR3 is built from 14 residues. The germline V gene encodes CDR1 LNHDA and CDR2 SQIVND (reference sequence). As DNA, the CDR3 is TGTGCCAGTAGTAGGCAGGGATCCACAGATACGCAGTATTTT. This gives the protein CASSRQGSTDTQYF.

The CDR3 loop reads CASSPRQRGYSSTDTQYF. The CDR3 DNA sequence: TGCGCCAGCAGTCCCCGTCAAAGGGGCTACAGCAGTACAGATACGCAGTATTTT. V gene TRBV5-1 combines with J gene TRBJ2-3; perhaps TRBD1 as D (5 bases). V dropped 5 bases and J dropped 3 bases, with 25 bases sitting between them. Germline V CDR1 and CDR2: SGHRS, YFSETQ. The CDR3 extends over 18 amino acids.

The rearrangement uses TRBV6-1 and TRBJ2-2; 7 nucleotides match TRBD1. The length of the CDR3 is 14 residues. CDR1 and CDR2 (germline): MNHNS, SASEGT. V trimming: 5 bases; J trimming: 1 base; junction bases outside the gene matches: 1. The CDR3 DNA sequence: TGTGCCAGCAGTAGACAGGGGAACACCGGGGAGCTGTTTTTT. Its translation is CASSRQGNTGELFF.

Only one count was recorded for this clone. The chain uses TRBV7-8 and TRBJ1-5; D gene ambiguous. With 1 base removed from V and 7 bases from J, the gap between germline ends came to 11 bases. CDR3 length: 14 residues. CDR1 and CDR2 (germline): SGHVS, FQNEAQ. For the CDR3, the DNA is TGTGCCAGCAGCTTAGGGAACTCGGGGCAGCCCCAGCATTTT. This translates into CASSLGNSGQPQHF.

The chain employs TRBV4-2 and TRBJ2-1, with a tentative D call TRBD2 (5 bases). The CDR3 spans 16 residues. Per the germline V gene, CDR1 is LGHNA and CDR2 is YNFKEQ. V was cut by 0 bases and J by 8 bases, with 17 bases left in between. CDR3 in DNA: TGTGCCAGCAGCCAAGAAATGGCTAGCTGGTCGGATGAGCAGTTCTTC. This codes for CASSQEMASWSDEQFF.

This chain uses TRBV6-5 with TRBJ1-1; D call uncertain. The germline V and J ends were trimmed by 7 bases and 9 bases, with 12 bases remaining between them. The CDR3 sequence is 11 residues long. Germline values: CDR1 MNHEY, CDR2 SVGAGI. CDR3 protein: CASIYVEKAFF. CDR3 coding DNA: TGTGCCAGCATTTATGTCGAGAAAGCTTTCTTT.

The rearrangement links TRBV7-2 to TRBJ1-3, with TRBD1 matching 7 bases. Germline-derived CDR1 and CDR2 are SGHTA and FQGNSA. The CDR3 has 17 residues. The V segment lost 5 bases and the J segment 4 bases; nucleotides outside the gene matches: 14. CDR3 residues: CASSPLVRTGSGNTIYF. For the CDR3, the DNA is TGTGCCAGCAGCCCACTCGTCAGGACAGGCTCAGGAAACACCATATATTTT.

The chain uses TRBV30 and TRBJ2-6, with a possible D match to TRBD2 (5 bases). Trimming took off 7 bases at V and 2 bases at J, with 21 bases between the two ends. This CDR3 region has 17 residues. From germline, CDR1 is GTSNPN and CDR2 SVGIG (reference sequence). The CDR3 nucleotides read TGTGCCTCGGTCCGAGGTCGGGGTGGGCCTGGGGCCAACGTCCTGACTTTC. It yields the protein CASVRGRGGPGANVLTF.

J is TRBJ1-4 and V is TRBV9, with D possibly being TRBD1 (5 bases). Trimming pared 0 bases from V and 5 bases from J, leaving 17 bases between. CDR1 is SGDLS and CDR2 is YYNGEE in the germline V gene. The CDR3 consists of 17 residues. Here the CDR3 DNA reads TGTGCCAGCAGCGTAGCCGCCGGGGCGGGAGGGAATGAAAAACTGTTTTTT. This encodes CASSVAAGAGGNEKLFF.

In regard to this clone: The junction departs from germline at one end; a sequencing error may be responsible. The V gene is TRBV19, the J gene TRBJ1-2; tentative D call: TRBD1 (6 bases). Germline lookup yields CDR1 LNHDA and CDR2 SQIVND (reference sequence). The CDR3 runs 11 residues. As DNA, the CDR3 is TGTGCCAGTAGTATAAGGGGGACGGCCAACTTC. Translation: CASSIRGTANF.

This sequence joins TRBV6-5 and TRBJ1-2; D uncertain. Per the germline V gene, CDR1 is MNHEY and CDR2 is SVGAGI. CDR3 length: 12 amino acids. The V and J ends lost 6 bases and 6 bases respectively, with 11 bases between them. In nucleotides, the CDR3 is TGTGCCAGCAGCCGCACAGAGAATGGCTACACCTTC. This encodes CASSRTENGYTF.

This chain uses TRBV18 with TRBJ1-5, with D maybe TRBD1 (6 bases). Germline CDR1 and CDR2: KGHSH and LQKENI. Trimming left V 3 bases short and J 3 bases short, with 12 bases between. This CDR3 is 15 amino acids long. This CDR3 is CASSPSTGINQPQHF. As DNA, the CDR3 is TGTGCCAGCTCACCTTCCACAGGGATCAATCAGCCCCAGCATTTT.

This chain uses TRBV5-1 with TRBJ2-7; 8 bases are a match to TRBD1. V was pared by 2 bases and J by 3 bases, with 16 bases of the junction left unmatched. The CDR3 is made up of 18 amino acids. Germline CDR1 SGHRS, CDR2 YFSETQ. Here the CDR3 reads CASSFPNVGTGKNYEQYF. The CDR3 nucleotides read TGCGCCAGCAGCTTTCCCAATGTCGGGACAGGAAAGAACTACGAGCAGTACTTC.

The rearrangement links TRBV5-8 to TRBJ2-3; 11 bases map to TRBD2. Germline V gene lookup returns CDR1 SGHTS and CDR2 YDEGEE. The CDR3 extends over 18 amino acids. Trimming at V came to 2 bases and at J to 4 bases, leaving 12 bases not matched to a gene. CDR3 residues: CASSLHSGGATLADTQYF. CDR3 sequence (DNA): TGTGCCAGCAGCTTACATAGCGGGGGGGCTACGTTGGCAGATACGCAGTATTTT.

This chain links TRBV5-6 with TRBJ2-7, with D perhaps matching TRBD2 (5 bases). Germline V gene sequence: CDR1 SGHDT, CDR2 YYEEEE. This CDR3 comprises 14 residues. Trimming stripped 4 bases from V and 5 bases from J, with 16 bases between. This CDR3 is CASSQDLAIHEQYF. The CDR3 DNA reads TGTGCCAGCAGCCAAGATCTAGCTATCCACGAGCAGTACTTC.

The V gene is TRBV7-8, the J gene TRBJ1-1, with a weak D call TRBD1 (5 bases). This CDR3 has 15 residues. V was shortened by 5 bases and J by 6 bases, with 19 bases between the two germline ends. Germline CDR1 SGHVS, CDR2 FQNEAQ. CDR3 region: CASSVGDRVNSEAFF. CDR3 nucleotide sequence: TGTGCCAGCAGCGTAGGTGACAGAGTGAATTCTGAAGCTTTCTTT.